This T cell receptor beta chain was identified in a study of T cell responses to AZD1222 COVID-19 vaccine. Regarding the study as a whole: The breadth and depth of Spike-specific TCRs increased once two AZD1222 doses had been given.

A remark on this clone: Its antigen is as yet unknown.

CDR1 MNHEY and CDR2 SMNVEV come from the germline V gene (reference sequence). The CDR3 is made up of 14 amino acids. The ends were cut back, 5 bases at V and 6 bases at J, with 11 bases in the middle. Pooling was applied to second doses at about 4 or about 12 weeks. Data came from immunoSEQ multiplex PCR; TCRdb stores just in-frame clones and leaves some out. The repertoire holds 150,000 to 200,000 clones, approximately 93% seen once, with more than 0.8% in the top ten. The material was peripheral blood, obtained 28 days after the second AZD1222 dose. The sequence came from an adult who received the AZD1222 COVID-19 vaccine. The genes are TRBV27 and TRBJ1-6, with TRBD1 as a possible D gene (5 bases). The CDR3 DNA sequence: TGTGCCAGCAGTCAGACAGAATTTAATTCACCCCTCCACTTT. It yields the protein CASSQTEFNSPLHF.